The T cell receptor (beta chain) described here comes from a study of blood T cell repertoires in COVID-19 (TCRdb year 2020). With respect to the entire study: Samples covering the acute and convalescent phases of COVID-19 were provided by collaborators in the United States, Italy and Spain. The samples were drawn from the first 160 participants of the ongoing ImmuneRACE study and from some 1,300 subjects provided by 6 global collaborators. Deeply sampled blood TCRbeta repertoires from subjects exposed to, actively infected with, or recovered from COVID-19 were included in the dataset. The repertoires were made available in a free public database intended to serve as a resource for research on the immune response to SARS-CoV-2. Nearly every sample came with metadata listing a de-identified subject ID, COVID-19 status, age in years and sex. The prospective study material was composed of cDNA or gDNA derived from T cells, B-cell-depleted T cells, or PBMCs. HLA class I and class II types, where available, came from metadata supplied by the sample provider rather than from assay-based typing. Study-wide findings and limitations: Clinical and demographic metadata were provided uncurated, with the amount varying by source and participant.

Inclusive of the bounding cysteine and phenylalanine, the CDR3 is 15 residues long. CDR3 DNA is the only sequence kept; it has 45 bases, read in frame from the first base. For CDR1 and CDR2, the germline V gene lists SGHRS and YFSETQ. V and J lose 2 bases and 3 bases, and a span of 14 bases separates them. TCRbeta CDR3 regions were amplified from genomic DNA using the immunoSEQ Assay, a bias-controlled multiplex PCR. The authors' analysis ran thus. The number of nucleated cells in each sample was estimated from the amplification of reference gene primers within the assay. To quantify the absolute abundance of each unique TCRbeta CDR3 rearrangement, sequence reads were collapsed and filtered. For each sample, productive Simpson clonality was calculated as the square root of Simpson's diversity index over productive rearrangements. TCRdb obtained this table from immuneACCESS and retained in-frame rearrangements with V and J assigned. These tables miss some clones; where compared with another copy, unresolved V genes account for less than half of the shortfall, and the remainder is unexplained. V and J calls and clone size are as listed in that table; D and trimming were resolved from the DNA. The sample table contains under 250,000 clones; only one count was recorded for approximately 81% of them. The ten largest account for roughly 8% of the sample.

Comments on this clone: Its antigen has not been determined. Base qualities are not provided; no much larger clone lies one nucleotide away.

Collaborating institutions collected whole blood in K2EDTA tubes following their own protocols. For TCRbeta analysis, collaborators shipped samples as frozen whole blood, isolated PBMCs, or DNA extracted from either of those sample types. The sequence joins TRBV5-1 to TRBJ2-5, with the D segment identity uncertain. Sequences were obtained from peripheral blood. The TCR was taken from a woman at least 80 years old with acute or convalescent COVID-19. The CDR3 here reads CASSFTTSPKETQYF. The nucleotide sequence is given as TGCGCCAGCAGCTTTACCACGAGCCCCAAAGAGACCCAGTACTTC.